Listed below are T cell receptor beta chains from one sample, sequenced in a study of CD8+ T cells in alopecia areata. Sequencing used immunoSEQ multiplex PCR; TCRdb keeps in-frame clones, though not all of them. The sample yields under 350,000 clones, roughly 64% seen once. Sample: CD4+ T cells sorted from blood, taken at week 24, from a patient treated with tofacitinib. These TCRs come from a human donor with alopecia areata. Both conserved end residues are part of each CDR3. Fields, in order: D gene, clone size, V gene, J gene, CDR3 protein, CDR3 DNA. The D gene is left open where the match is weak. Some rows have no size entry. The others give once, few or many, or a class for an expanded clone.

.	.	TRBV30	TRBJ1-1	CAWSLYHLNTEAFF	TGTGCCTGGAGCTTATACCACCTGAACACTGAAGCTTTCTTT
.	.	TRBV29-1	TRBJ1-1	CSVAYGGLNTEAFF	TGCAGCGTTGCATATGGGGGCCTGAACACTGAAGCTTTCTTT
TRBD2	.	TRBV4-2	TRBJ2-3	CASSQVSVLAGGPGTDTQYF	TGTGCCAGCAGCCAAGTCTCCGTACTAGCGGGGGGGCCGGGCACAGATACGCAGTATTTT
.	.	TRBV6-9	TRBJ2-4	CASRPPRLAKNIQYF	TGTGCCAGCAGACCACCCAGACTAGCCAAAAACATTCAGTACTTC
.	.	TRBV30	TRBJ1-2	CAWSPGQTYGYTF	TGTGCCTGGAGCCCCGGACAGACCTATGGCTACACCTTC
.	few	TRBV29-1	TRBJ1-1	CSVERGSIEAFF	TGCAGCGTTGAGAGGGGGTCCATAGAAGCTTTCTTT
.	.	TRBV29-1	TRBJ1-1	CSVAGLNTEAFF	TGCAGCGTTGCGGGGTTGAACACTGAAGCTTTCTTT
TRBD1	few	TRBV19	TRBJ2-7	CASSAGTGDEQYF	TGTGCCAGTAGTGCCGGGACAGGGGACGAGCAGTACTTC
.	.	TRBV9	TRBJ2-2	CASSVENTGELFF	TGTGCCAGCAGCGTCGAGAACACCGGGGAGCTGTTTTTT
.	.	TRBV29-1	TRBJ1-1	CSVQGWVTEAFF	TGCAGCGTTCAGGGTTGGGTGACTGAAGCTTTCTTT
.	.	TRBV4-1	TRBJ2-2	CASSLEPGPSSRTGELFF	TGCGCCAGCAGCCTTGAGCCAGGCCCCTCTTCGAGGACCGGGGAGCTGTTTTTT
.	.	TRBV7-2	TRBJ2-4	CASSVTGGVIAKNIQYF	TGTGCCAGCAGCGTAACAGGGGGGGTAATTGCCAAAAACATTCAGTACTTC
TRBD1	.	TRBV4-2	TRBJ2-7	CASSQGRTGDYEQYF	TGTGCCAGCAGCCAGGGTAGGACAGGGGACTACGAGCAGTACTTC
.	.	TRBV5-6	TRBJ2-1	CASSLLAVQGEQFF	TGTGCCAGCAGCTTGTTAGCAGTACAAGGTGAGCAGTTCTTC
TRBD2	few	TRBV5-1	TRBJ2-1	CASNLAGVSYNEQFF	TGCGCCAGCAACTTAGCGGGGGTTTCCTACAATGAGCAGTTCTTC
TRBD1	.	TRBV7-7	TRBJ2-3	CASSLGSRGRDTQYF	TGTGCTAGCAGCTTAGGGTCAAGGGGGCGAGATACGCAGTATTTT
.	few	TRBV14	TRBJ1-6	CASGHAGRRDSPLHF	TGTGCCAGCGGACATGCAGGGAGAAGGGATTCACCCCTCCACTTT
.	once	TRBV20-1	TRBJ2-2	CSATATGELFF	TGCAGTGCTACGGCCACCGGGGAGCTGTTTTTT
TRBD1	.	TRBV29-1	TRBJ1-3	CSVEVRGLAGNTIYF	TGCAGCGTTGAAGTCAGGGGGCTTGCTGGAAACACCATATATTTT
.	few	TRBV2	TRBJ2-5	CASSPSRGTQYF	TGTGCCAGCAGTCCCTCCCGGGGGACCCAGTACTTC
.	.	TRBV6-1	TRBJ2-7	CASSGLYEQYF	TGTGCCAGCAGTGGCCTCTACGAGCAGTACTTC
TRBD2	.	TRBV4-1	TRBJ2-5	CASSQGTGGFETQYF	TGCGCCAGCAGCCAAGGAACGGGGGGGTTTGAGACCCAGTACTTC
TRBD2	.	TRBV9	TRBJ2-3	CASSVGTSGAPDTQYF	TGTGCCAGCAGCGTCGGGACTAGCGGGGCCCCAGATACGCAGTATTTT
TRBD2	.	TRBV29-1	TRBJ2-3	CSVVAGRADTQYF	TGCAGCGTTGTGGCGGGGAGGGCAGATACGCAGTATTTT
TRBD2	.	TRBV27	TRBJ2-5	CASSESGASKETQYF	TGTGCCAGCAGTGAAAGCGGGGCGTCCAAAGAGACCCAGTACTTC
.	.	TRBV30	TRBJ2-7	CAWSRFTEQYF	TGTGCCTGGAGTCGGTTTACCGAGCAGTACTTC
.	few	TRBV5-1	TRBJ1-1	CASSPTTGNTEAFF	TGCGCCAGCAGCCCTACTACAGGGAACACTGAAGCTTTCTTT
.	.	TRBV2	TRBJ2-3	CASTEGTDTQYF	TGTGCCAGCACCGAGGGCACAGATACGCAGTATTTT
TRBD1	.	TRBV6-6	TRBJ1-6	CASKFDRGRSPLHF	TGTGCCAGCAAGTTCGACAGGGGTCGGTCACCCCTCCACTTT
.	.	TRBV28	TRBJ1-6	CASSLAGTAFFPLHF	TGTGCCAGCAGTTTAGCCGGGACGGCGTTTTTTCCCCTCCACTTT
.	few	TRBV19	TRBJ1-2	CASSIQGGYGYTF	TGTGCCAGTAGTATACAGGGCGGCTATGGCTACACCTTC
TRBD1	.	TRBV10-3	TRBJ1-2	CAISGKLRGLYGYTF	TGTGCCATCTCGGGCAAGTTGAGGGGGCTCTATGGCTACACCTTC
.	few	TRBV18	TRBJ1-1	CASSPSSGNTEAFF	TGTGCCAGCTCACCGAGTTCTGGGAACACTGAAGCTTTCTTT
.	few	TRBV6-5	TRBJ1-2	CASRDPYSAGGGYTF	TGTGCCAGCAGGGATCCATACAGTGCCGGGGGTGGCTACACCTTC
TRBD1	few	TRBV4-2	TRBJ2-2	CASSQDDWDRERTGELFF	TGTGCCAGCAGCCAAGATGATTGGGACAGGGAGCGAACCGGGGAGCTGTTTTTT
TRBD1	.	TRBV29-1	TRBJ2-3	CSASRGRADTQYF	TGCAGCGCAAGCAGGGGGCGCGCAGATACGCAGTATTTT
.	.	TRBV28	TRBJ2-4	CASSGTLARAKNIQYF	TGTGCCAGCAGTGGTACCTTGGCCCGAGCCAAAAACATTCAGTACTTC
.	.	TRBV7-9	TRBJ2-3	CASSDVRPRFTDTQYF	TGTGCCAGCAGCGACGTGAGACCTAGGTTCACAGATACGCAGTATTTT
TRBD1	.	TRBV5-1	TRBJ2-5	CASSFTGGHHGETQYF	TGCGCCAGCAGCTTCACAGGGGGACATCACGGTGAGACCCAGTACTTC
TRBD2	.	TRBV7-2	TRBJ2-5	CASSLLAGETQYF	TGTGCCAGCAGCCTTCTAGCGGGAGAGACCCAGTACTTC
.	few	TRBV5-1	TRBJ2-1	CASSPEGMMYNEQFF	TGCGCCAGCAGCCCTGAGGGGATGATGTACAATGAGCAGTTCTTC
.	.	TRBV9	TRBJ2-2	CASSVESTGELFF	TGTGCCAGCAGCGTAGAATCAACCGGGGAGCTGTTTTTT
.	.	TRBV18	TRBJ1-1	CASSPGQIENTEAFF	TGTGCCAGCTCACCTGGACAGATAGAAAACACTGAAGCTTTCTTT
TRBD2	.	TRBV15	TRBJ2-7	CATSRDRLAGLPSSYEQYF	TGTGCCACCAGCAGGGATAGACTAGCGGGGCTTCCGAGCTCCTACGAGCAGTACTTC
.	.	TRBV6-5	TRBJ1-2	CASSRTGRGGYTF	TGTGCCAGCAGCCGAACAGGGAGGGGTGGCTACACCTTC
TRBD1	.	TRBV28	TRBJ1-1	CASSGVFGQGPTEAFF	TGTGCCAGCAGTGGAGTTTTTGGACAGGGCCCCACTGAAGCTTTCTTT
.	.	TRBV7-3	TRBJ1-6	CASSSGRDSPLHF	TGTGCCAGCAGCTCCGGACGGGATTCACCCCTCCACTTT
.	.	TRBV6-1	TRBJ1-3	CASREQVSGNTIYF	TGTGCCAGCAGAGAACAGGTATCTGGAAACACCATATATTTT
.	.	TRBV7-8	TRBJ2-5	CASSLSNQETQYF	TGTGCCAGCAGCCTTAGCAATCAAGAGACCCAGTACTTC
.	.	TRBV29-1	TRBJ1-2	CSVDQRRSQGEGYGYTF	TGCAGCGTTGATCAGAGAAGGAGTCAGGGTGAGGGCTATGGCTACACCTTC
.	.	TRBV6-6	TRBJ2-7	CASSRTQPAYEQYF	TGTGCCAGCAGCCGGACCCAGCCGGCCTACGAGCAGTACTTC
.	.	TRBV7-6	TRBJ2-7	CASSLEPRQGWNEQYF	TGTGCCAGCAGCTTAGAGCCGAGGCAGGGGTGGAACGAGCAGTACTTC
.	few	TRBV6-5	TRBJ1-3	CASSYLRGSPHF	TGTGCCAGCAGTTATCTCAGAGGATCCCCTCATTTT
.	.	TRBV6-5	TRBJ2-3	CASSTPGSSTDTQYF	TGTGCCAGCAGTACCCCGGGTTCTAGCACAGATACGCAGTATTTT
TRBD1	once	TRBV30	TRBJ1-2	CAWRQGANYGYTF	TGTGCCTGGAGGCAGGGGGCGAATTATGGCTACACCTTC